This entry is about one T cell receptor (beta chain). As yet, its antigen is unknown. The data belong to a study of shared clonotypes between healthy human individuals. General study results and limits: Genetic and exposure-history diversity was limited by the few donors. Generation of non-shared clonotypes was less probable than generation of clonotypes shared by all four donors.

CDR3 length: 14 residues. Germline V lookup: CDR1 SNHLY, CDR2 FYNNEI. V shed 6 bases and J shed 6 bases, with 17 bases lying between them. In the authors' workflow: Owing to the provision of junction-only sequences devoid of quality scores by immunoSEQ, filtering differed. Data came from immunoSEQ multiplex PCR; TCRdb stores just in-frame clones and leaves some out. Clone size and the V and J calls come from that table; the DNA yielded D and trimming. The data contain approximately 110,000 clones, around 71% of them singletons. The clonotype was recovered from a woman in her 30s in good health. The genes are TRBV2 and TRBJ1-1, with D tentatively TRBD1 (5 bases). The sequenced sample was memory CD8+ T cells sorted from blood. Subset noted: CD45RO+ cells pooled with CCR7-negative TemRA cells. The CDR3 is CASRRMEGSSEAFF. The CDR3 bases are TGTGCCAGCAGACGAATGGAGGGGTCATCTGAAGCTTTCTTT.